The entry below describes one T cell receptor beta chain. Its specificity is not known. The data derive from a study of CD8 T cells in Susac syndrome. Broader study findings: The study's TCR sequencing and HLA analysis covered a relatively small number of individuals, and the study acknowledged this.

The authors sequenced TCR beta from blood CD8+ and CD4+ T cells. Bulk CD8+ and CD4+ cells came from magnetic negative isolation; CD8+ TEMRA by FACS. Reverse transcription of roughly 0.5 to 1 ug RNA was carried out with random hexamers. TCRdb analysed the immunoSEQ multiplex PCR reads with MiXCR anew, one entry per CDR3 protein. The table lists around 140,000 distinct CDR3 sequences, 65% to 90% of them singletons, with around 0.5% in the top ten. The length of the CDR3 is 15 residues. Per the germline V gene, CDR1 is SGDLS and CDR2 is YYNGEE. V gave up 0 bases and J gave up 5 bases, with 14 bases separating them.

The sequenced sample consisted of CD8+ T cells from PBMCs. This chain connects TRBV9 to TRBJ1-2; D is unclear. This TCR derives from a human donor with multiple sclerosis. CDR3 sequence reads: CASSVASTPRYGYTF. The DNA for the CDR3 is TGTGCCAGCAGCGTAGCCAGCACCCCTCGGTATGGCTACACCTTC.